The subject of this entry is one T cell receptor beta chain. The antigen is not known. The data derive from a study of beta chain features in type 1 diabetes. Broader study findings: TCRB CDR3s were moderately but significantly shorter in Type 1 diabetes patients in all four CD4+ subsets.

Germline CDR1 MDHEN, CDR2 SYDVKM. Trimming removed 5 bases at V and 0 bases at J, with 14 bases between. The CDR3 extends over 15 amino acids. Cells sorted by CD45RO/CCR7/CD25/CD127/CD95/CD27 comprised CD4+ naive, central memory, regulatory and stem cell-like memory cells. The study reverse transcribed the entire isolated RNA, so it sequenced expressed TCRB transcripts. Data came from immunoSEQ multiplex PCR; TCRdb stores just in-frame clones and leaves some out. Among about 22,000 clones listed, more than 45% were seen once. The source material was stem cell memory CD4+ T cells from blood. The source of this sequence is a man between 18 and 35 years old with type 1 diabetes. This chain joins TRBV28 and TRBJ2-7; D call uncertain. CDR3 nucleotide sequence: TGTGCCAGCAGTGAACAGAGTGCAAGCTCCTACGAGCAGTACTTC. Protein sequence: CASSEQSASSYEQYF.